This T cell receptor (beta chain) was captured in a study of cytomegalovirus exposure and HLA in healthy donors. This CDR3 region has 15 residues. Germline CDR1 SEHNR, CDR2 FQNEAQ (reference sequence). Trimming took off 2 bases at V and 0 bases at J, with 8 bases between the two ends. The primer mix had 60 Vbeta and 13 Jbeta primers. Assay: immunoSEQ multiplex PCR; the TCRdb copy retains only in-frame clones and omits some. Of tens of thousands of clones in the sample, 75% were seen once. General study points: The likely origin of a cluster of highly shared sequence variants was a sequencing artifact. From TCR beta sequences, most subjects' HLA-A and HLA-B alleles were reportedly predicted accurately. TRBV6-2, TRBV6-3 and some other V segments were unresolvable in 87-base-pair reads. A few chains tied to CMV proved CMV antigen-specific in vitro.

As concerns this clone: The antigen remains undetermined.

Sequencing was done on a sample of PBMCs. The source of this sequence is a man aged 35-49 years in good health and CMV-seronegative. The chain links TRBV7-9 to TRBJ2-1, with D possibly being TRBD1 (5 bases). CDR3 sequence: CASSLQGSSYNEQFF. The CDR3 nucleotides read TGTGCCAGCAGCTTACAGGGTAGCTCCTACAATGAGCAGTTCTTC.